Reported below is one TCR beta chain. Its matching antigen is unknown. The CDR3 is 14 amino acids. The germline V gene encodes CDR1 SGHAT and CDR2 FQNNGV. This entry belongs to a study of cytomegalovirus exposure and HLA in healthy donors. Study summary: Genotyping showed roughly 81% of roughly 400 donors falling in the Caucasian-associated ancestry cluster. Whole-study results and caveats: Available immune exposure information was restricted to CMV serostatus only. Later work found that TCR association rates differed between HLA loci; DRB1 had the most and HLA-C the fewest. An analysis done earlier found most TCR beta V segments productive about 87% or about 30% of the time.

The primer mix had 60 Vbeta and 13 Jbeta primers. This table comes from immunoSEQ multiplex PCR, and its TCRdb copy is limited to in-frame clones, with some not included. The sample records 100,000 or so clones, more than 65% being singletons. The TCR was taken from a woman aged 45-65 years in good health and CMV-seropositive. The chain uses TRBV11-2 and TRBJ2-5, with TRBD2 matching 8 bases. Matching the DNA end better, TRBJ2-7 makes the J call doubtful. The sequencing input was PBMCs. DNA for the CDR3: TGTGCCAGCAGCTTAGGTCTAGCGGGCTACGAGCAGTACTTC. Translating it yields CASSLGLAGYEQYF.